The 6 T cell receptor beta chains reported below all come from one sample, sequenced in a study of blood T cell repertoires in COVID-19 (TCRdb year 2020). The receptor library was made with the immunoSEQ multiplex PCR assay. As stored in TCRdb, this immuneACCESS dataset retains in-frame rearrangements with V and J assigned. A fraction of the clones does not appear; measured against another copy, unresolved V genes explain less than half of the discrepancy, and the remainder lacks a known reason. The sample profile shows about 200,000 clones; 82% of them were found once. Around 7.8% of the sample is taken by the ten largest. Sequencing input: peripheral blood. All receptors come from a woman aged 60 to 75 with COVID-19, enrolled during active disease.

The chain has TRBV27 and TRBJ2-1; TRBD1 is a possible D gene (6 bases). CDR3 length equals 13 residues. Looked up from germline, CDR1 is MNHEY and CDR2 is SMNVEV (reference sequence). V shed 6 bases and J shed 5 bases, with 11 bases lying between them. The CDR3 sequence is CASRRTANNEQFF. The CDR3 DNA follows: TGTGCCAGCAGGAGGACAGCGAACAATGAGCAGTTCTTC.

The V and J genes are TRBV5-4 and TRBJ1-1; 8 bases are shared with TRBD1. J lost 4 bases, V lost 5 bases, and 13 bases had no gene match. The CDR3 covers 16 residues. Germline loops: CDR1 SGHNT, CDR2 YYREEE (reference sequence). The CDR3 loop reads CASRADLGQGGTEAFF. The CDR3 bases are TGTGCCAGCAGAGCCGATTTAGGACAGGGTGGCACTGAAGCTTTCTTT.

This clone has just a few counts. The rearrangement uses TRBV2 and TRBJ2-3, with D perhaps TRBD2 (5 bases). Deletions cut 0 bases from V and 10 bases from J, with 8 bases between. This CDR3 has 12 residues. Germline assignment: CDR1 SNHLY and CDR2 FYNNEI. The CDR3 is CASSEARVPQYF. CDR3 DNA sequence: TGTGCCAGCAGTGAAGCGAGGGTACCGCAGTATTTT.

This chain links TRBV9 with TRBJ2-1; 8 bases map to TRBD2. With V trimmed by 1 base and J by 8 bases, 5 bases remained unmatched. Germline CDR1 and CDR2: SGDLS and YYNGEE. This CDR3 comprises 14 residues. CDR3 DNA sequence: TGTGCCAGCAGCGTATCAACGGGAGGGGATGAGCAGTTCTTC. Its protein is CASSVSTGGDEQFF.

CDR3 residues: CSVVEGGSNSPLHF. CDR3 in DNA: TGCAGCGTTGTAGAGGGGGGATCTAATTCACCCCTCCACTTT. This rearrangement joins TRBV29-1 to TRBJ1-6; possible D gene TRBD1, 6 bases. CDR1 and CDR2 (germline): SQVTM, ANQGSEA. CDR3 size: 14 residues. V lost 4 bases and J lost 6, with 13 bases in between.

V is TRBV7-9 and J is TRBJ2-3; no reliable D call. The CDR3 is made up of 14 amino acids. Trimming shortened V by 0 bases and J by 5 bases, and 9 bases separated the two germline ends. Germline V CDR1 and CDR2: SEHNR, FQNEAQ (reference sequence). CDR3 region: CASSLAHSVDTQYF. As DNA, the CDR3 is TGTGCCAGCAGCTTAGCGCATAGTGTAGATACGCAGTATTTT. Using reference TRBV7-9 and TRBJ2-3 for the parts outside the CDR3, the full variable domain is DTGVSQNPRHKITKRGQNVTFRCDPISEHNRLYWYRQTLGQGPEFLTYFQNEAQLEKSRLLSDRFSAERPKGSFSTLEIQRTEQGDSAMYLCASSLAHSVDTQYFGPGTRLTVL.